The 32 T cell receptor beta chains below come from one sample, sequenced in a study of patients and donors after allogeneic stem cell transplantation. One entry per CDR3 protein results from TCRdb running MiXCR on the RT-PCR reads. The sample has roughly 250,000 distinct CDR3 sequences; around 14% are singletons. The sequenced material came from blood, either unsorted or a sorted T cell fraction (not recorded which). The receptors were sampled from a human donor who was either an allogeneic HSCT recipient or a stem cell or donor lymphocyte infusion donor (not recorded which). It is not recorded whose cells these are; they may come from a transplant donor.

The rearrangement joins TRBV27 to TRBJ1-6; D is ambiguous. Trimming removed 6 bases at V and 0 bases at J, with 0 bases between. In germline, CDR1 is MNHEY, CDR2 SMNVEV (reference sequence). This CDR3 has 12 residues. CDR3 nucleotides: TGTGCCAGCAGCTCCTATAATTCACCCCTCCACTTT. It yields the protein CASSSYNSPLHF.

This clonotype has more than one count but fewer than ten. This sequence joins TRBV5-1 and TRBJ2-5; TRBD1 aligns across 7 bases. Germline CDR1 is SGHRS and CDR2 is YFSETQ. J gave up 5 bases and V 0 bases, and 4 bases lay outside the gene matches. The CDR3 totals 14 residues. The CDR3, as DNA: TGCGCCAGCAGCTTGGAGGGGGCGCATGAGACCCAGTACTTC. Translation gives CASSLEGAHETQYF.

This clonotype was observed at least ten times. V is TRBV19 and J is TRBJ2-7; 13 bases align to TRBD2. CDR1 and CDR2 (germline): LNHDA, SQIVND (reference sequence). The V segment lost 5 bases and the J segment 1 base; nucleotides outside the gene matches: 5. CDR3 length equals 16 residues. Written as DNA, the CDR3 is TGTGCCAGTAGTGGACTAGCGGGGGACCTATCCTACGAGCAGTACTTC. Translation gives CASSGLAGDLSYEQYF.

This clonotype was seen more than once but under ten times. V and J are TRBV19 and TRBJ2-3, with D possibly being TRBD1 (6 bases). With 4 bases removed from V and 6 bases from J, the gap between germline ends came to 8 bases. The CDR3 spans 12 residues. Germline CDR1 LNHDA, CDR2 SQIVND (reference sequence). The CDR3 loop is CASSRRGDTQYF. In nucleotides, the CDR3 is TGTGCCAGTAGTAGAAGGGGGGATACGCAGTATTTT.

This clonotype was recorded a few times. The chain has TRBV7-2 and TRBJ1-2; 10 bases line up with TRBD1. Unmatched junction bases numbered 10, after V lost 4 bases and J lost 8 bases. Germline V gene sequence: CDR1 SGHTA, CDR2 FQGNSA. CDR3 length: 15 amino acids. The CDR3 region has the DNA TGTGCCAGCAGCTCCGGGACAGGGGAGTTCGAAGGCTACACCTTC. The encoded protein is CASSSGTGEFEGYTF.

This clonotype was picked up many times. The chain employs TRBV28 and TRBJ2-1; possibly TRBD1 or TRBD2 for D (6 bases each). This CDR3 comprises 14 residues. The germline V gene encodes CDR1 MDHEN and CDR2 SYDVKM. V was cut by 8 bases and J by 6 bases, with 17 bases left in between. CDR3 in amino acids: CASFEGGLRNEQFF. The CDR3 nucleotides are TGTGCCAGCTTCGAGGGGGGTTTGCGCAATGAGCAGTTCTTC.

This clonotype was detected only a few times. The V call is TRBV7-8, the J call TRBJ1-2, with D maybe TRBD1 (6 bases). This CDR3 contains 13 residues. V was clipped by 7 bases and J by 4 bases, with 13 bases between them. Germline values: CDR1 SGHVS, CDR2 FQNEAQ. CDR3 coding DNA: TGTGCCAGCAAACGAGGGGGTGGCTATGGCTACACCTTC. It codes for CASKRGGGYGYTF.

There are a few counts of this clonotype. The chain couples TRBV15 to TRBJ1-2; D unresolved. From germline, CDR1 is LNHNV and CDR2 YYDKDF (reference sequence). The CDR3 is 16 amino acids. V lost 0 bases to trimming and J lost 4 bases, with 15 bases between them. The DNA for the CDR3 is TGTGCCACCAGCAGAGATCAGGCGGCCTCGGGCTATGGCTACACCTTC. Its protein is CATSRDQAASGYGYTF.

This chain links TRBV3-1 with TRBJ1-6; D call uncertain. This CDR3 has 12 residues. Trimming removed 0 bases at V and 10 bases at J, with 4 bases between. Germline CDR1 and CDR2: LGHDT and YNNKEL (reference sequence). In DNA, the CDR3 is TGTGCCAGCAGCCAAGAACCGTCACCCCTCCACTTT. This codes for CASSQEPSPLHF.

This clonotype was observed at least ten times. The chain combines TRBV28 with TRBJ2-6, with a weak D call TRBD1 (6 bases). This CDR3 is built from 15 residues. Germline V lookup: CDR1 MDHEN, CDR2 SYDVKM. The V and J ends lost 3 bases and 2 bases respectively, with 8 bases between them. The CDR3 DNA follows: TGTGCCAGCAGTTTCCCAGGGGCTGGGGCCAACGTCCTGACTTTC. Its translation: CASSFPGAGANVLTF.

This clonotype was detected many times. The J gene is TRBJ1-2, the V gene TRBV29-1; D is uncertain. CDR1 is SQVTM, CDR2 ANQGSEA, per germline. V was cut by 4 bases and J by 4 bases, with 13 bases left in between. The CDR3 is 13 residues long. The CDR3 loop is CSVGAEPPYGYTF. CDR3 in DNA: TGCAGCGTTGGGGCAGAGCCCCCCTATGGCTACACCTTC.

In this sample, this clonotype turned up a few times. The chain links TRBV12-3 or TRBV12-4 to TRBJ1-5, with TRBD1 matching over 8 bases. J was trimmed by 5 bases and V by 6 bases; bases with no gene match: 3. The CDR3 length is 13 residues. CDR3 nucleotide sequence: TGTGCCAGCAGGGAGGACAGGGATCAGCCCCAGCATTTT. The encoded protein is CASREDRDQPQHF.

V usage is TRBV5-1 and J usage is TRBJ2-3, with 7 bases matching TRBD2. CDR3 length: 15 amino acids. Germline V gives CDR1 SGHRS, CDR2 YFSETQ. The J segment lost 1 base and the V segment lost 0 bases, leaving 2 bases of the junction unmatched. The CDR3 sequence is CASSLVLARTDTQYF. CDR3 DNA: TGCGCCAGCAGCTTGGTACTAGCGCGCACAGATACGCAGTATTTT.

This sequence joins TRBV9 and TRBJ2-5; 12 nucleotides match TRBD2. This CDR3 spans 16 amino acids. Trimming at V came to 4 bases and at J to 5 bases, leaving 9 bases not matched to a gene. CDR1 and CDR2 (germline): SGDLS, YYNGEE. CDR3 DNA: TGTGCCAGCAGCCCCTCCACTAGCGGGAGGAGGGAGACCCAGTACTTC. Protein sequence: CASSPSTSGRRETQYF.

CDR3 in DNA: TGTGCCAGCAGCGCCTCCCAAGGGGCGTATAGCAATCAGCCCCAGCATTTT. This codes for CASSASQGAYSNQPQHF. J is TRBJ1-5 and V is TRBV2; D possibly corresponds to TRBD1 (5 bases). Germline CDR1 SNHLY, CDR2 FYNNEI. Deletions cut 6 bases from V and 0 bases from J, with 18 bases between. CDR3 length: 17 amino acids.

This clonotype was found a few times. Written as DNA, the CDR3 is TGTGCCAGCAGCCAAGATGGGTCCCTAACTAACTATGGCTACACCTTC. Its protein is CASSQDGSLTNYGYTF. This chain connects TRBV4-2 to TRBJ1-2; D is undetermined. The CDR3 spans 16 residues. With 0 bases removed from V and 0 bases from J, the gap between germline ends came to 11 bases. The V gene's germline CDR1 is LGHNA and CDR2 YNFKEQ.

This clonotype was counted a few times. The chain joins TRBV20-1 to TRBJ2-7; no reliable D call. The CDR3 is 14 amino acids. Germline V gene sequence: CDR1 DFQATT, CDR2 SNEGSKA (reference sequence). Trimming pared 1 base from V and 0 bases from J, leaving 10 bases between. CDR3 in amino acids: CSARGAGASYEQYF. In nucleotides, the CDR3 is TGCAGTGCTAGAGGGGCAGGAGCCTCCTACGAGCAGTACTTC.

This clonotype was counted between two and nine times. This chain links TRBV7-2 with TRBJ2-7; D uncertain. V was shortened by 1 base and J by 0 bases, with 10 bases between the two germline ends. This CDR3 spans 15 amino acids. Per germline, CDR1 SGHTA and CDR2 FQGNSA. DNA for the CDR3: TGTGCCAGCAGCTTAGACGGGCCCAGCTCCTACGAGCAGTACTTC. This encodes CASSLDGPSSYEQYF.

This clonotype was detected a few times. The chain couples TRBV7-9 to TRBJ1-1, with D unclear. CDR1 is SEHNR and CDR2 is FQNEAQ in the germline V gene (reference sequence). The ends were cut back, 1 base at V and 1 base at J, with 10 bases in the middle. The CDR3 runs 15 residues. CDR3 sequence: CASSLGSGGNTEAFF. For the CDR3, the DNA is TGTGCCAGCAGCTTAGGTTCGGGCGGGAACACTGAAGCTTTCTTT.

The chain joins TRBV12-3 or TRBV12-4 to TRBJ2-6; maybe TRBD2 (5 bases). CDR3 length: 16 residues. V lost 1 base to trimming and J lost 3 bases, with 10 bases between them. The CDR3 region has the DNA TGTGCCAGCAGTTTAGATCGGAGGCGTGGGGCCAACGTCCTGACTTTC. This translates into CASSLDRRRGANVLTF.

The V gene is TRBV6-1, the J gene TRBJ1-4; D is unresolved. V gave up 4 bases and J gave up 4 bases, with 16 bases separating them. Germline V gene lookup returns CDR1 MNHNS and CDR2 SASEGT. The CDR3 consists of 16 residues. The DNA of the CDR3 is TGTGCCAGCAGTGCCAGAGCCGGTCAGGTTAATGAAAAACTGTTTTTT. It yields the protein CASSARAGQVNEKLFF.

This chain uses TRBV6-2 or TRBV6-3 with TRBJ1-1, with 8 bases identical to TRBD1. CDR1 and CDR2 from the germline V gene are MNHEY and SVGEGT. With V trimmed by 0 bases and J by 3 bases, 9 bases remained unmatched. The CDR3 is made up of 17 amino acids. In DNA, the CDR3 is TGTGCCAGCAGTTACTCAGACCCCTGGACAGGGTACACTGAAGCTTTCTTT. Translating it yields CASSYSDPWTGYTEAFF.

This clonotype showed up just once. The chain has TRBV11-1 and TRBJ2-3; tentatively, D is TRBD2 (7 bases). The V gene's germline CDR1 is SGHAT and CDR2 FQDESV (reference sequence). The CDR3 has 18 residues. The V and J ends lost 1 base and 4 bases respectively, with 21 bases between them. The CDR3 loop reads CASSLGGRGGSGADTQYF. CDR3 sequence (DNA): TGTGCCAGCAGCTTAGGGGGGCGAGGCGGGAGTGGCGCAGATACGCAGTATTTT. The full variable domain, with the rest looked up from reference TRBV11-1 and TRBJ2-3, is EAEVAQSPRYKITEKSQAVAFWCDPISGHATLYWYRQILGQGPELLVQFQDESVVDDSQLPKDRFSAERLKGVDSTLKIQPAELGDSAMYLCASSLGGRGGSGADTQYFGPGTRLTVL.

V gene TRBV10-3 combines with J gene TRBJ2-3; 14 nucleotides align to TRBD2. Germline V gene data show CDR1 as ENHRY and CDR2 as SYGVKD. The CDR3 has 15 amino acids. The trim removed 6 bases at V and 3 bases at J, leaving 2 bases unmatched. The CDR3, as DNA: TGTGCCATCAGGACTAGCGGGGGGGGGACAGATACGCAGTATTTT. Amino acids: CAIRTSGGGTDTQYF.

This clonotype was seen repeatedly, ten times or more. V is TRBV6-5 and J is TRBJ2-6; D call uncertain. The CDR3 length is 16 residues. Per the germline V gene, CDR1 is MNHEY and CDR2 is SVGAGI. Trimming cost V 0 bases and J 0 bases, with 6 bases left between them. The CDR3 nucleotides read TGTGCCAGCAGTTACTCAGGCAACTCTGGGGCCAACGTCCTGACTTTC. This gives the protein CASSYSGNSGANVLTF.

The V and J genes are TRBV6-2 or TRBV6-3 and TRBJ2-1; 8 positions agree with TRBD1. CDR1 is MNHEY and CDR2 is SVGEGT in the germline V gene. V dropped 5 bases and J dropped 3; count of bases not matched to a gene: 6. This CDR3 has 15 amino acids. The CDR3 DNA sequence: TGTGCCAGCAGTGACCGACAGGGGCGCTACAATGAGCAGTTCTTC. Protein: CASSDRQGRYNEQFF.

This clonotype was seen a few times. This CDR3 reads CASSQDPSWGYGYTF. As DNA, the CDR3 is TGCGCCAGCAGCCAAGATCCTAGTTGGGGCTATGGCTACACCTTC. J is TRBJ1-2 and V is TRBV4-3; D is unresolved. Germline V gene data show CDR1 as LGHNA and CDR2 as YSLEER. Trimming shortened V by 0 bases and J by 4 bases, and 12 bases separated the two germline ends. The CDR3 sequence is 15 residues long.

A few counts support this clonotype. This chain connects TRBV4-2 to TRBJ2-5, with 9 nucleotides matching TRBD2. This CDR3 has 19 residues. The germline V gene encodes CDR1 LGHNA and CDR2 YNFKEQ. Trimming cost V 4 bases and J 1 base; bases outside gene matches: 16. CDR3 sequence: CASSPRGPAGGLTQETQYF. The CDR3 region has the DNA TGTGCCAGCAGCCCTCGAGGACCAGCGGGAGGCCTAACCCAAGAGACCCAGTACTTC.

This clonotype was seen a few times. The rearrangement uses TRBV4-3 and TRBJ2-4, with D possibly being TRBD1 (6 bases). The CDR3 has 18 amino acids. CDR1 and CDR2 (germline): LGHNA, YSLEER. V lost 0 bases and J lost 2, with 17 bases in between. Here the CDR3 DNA reads TGCGCCAGCAGCCAAGATACGGGAAACAGGGTAACCAAAAACATTCAGTACTTC. As protein: CASSQDTGNRVTKNIQYF.

In its sample, this clonotype was seen many times. The rearrangement links TRBV9 to TRBJ2-2; 7 bases match TRBD1. The germline V gene has CDR1 SGDLS and CDR2 YYNGEE. With 3 bases clipped from V and 6 bases from J, the junction kept 8 bases outside the gene matches. The CDR3 totals 15 residues. The CDR3 nucleotides are TGTGCCAGCAGCGCCATCCCGACAGGGTCCGGGGAGCTGTTTTTT. Residues: CASSAIPTGSGELFF. The whole variable domain, remainder taken from reference TRBV9 and TRBJ2-2, is DSGVTQTPKHLITATGQRVTLRCSPRSGDLSVYWYQQSLDQGLQFLIQYYNGEERAKGNILERFSAQQFPDLHSELNLSSLELGDSALYFCASSAIPTGSGELFFGEGSRLTVL.

The chain has TRBV29-1 and TRBJ1-2; possibly TRBD1 for D (6 bases). This CDR3 contains 13 residues. Germline-derived CDR1 and CDR2 are SQVTM and ANQGSEA. Trimming cost V 8 bases and J 4 bases, with 17 bases left between them. The CDR3 nucleotides read TGCAGCCTAAGGGGGGACAATGCCTATGGCTACACCTTC. It translates to CSLRGDNAYGYTF.

This clonotype was counted a few times. The V and J genes are TRBV5-1 and TRBJ2-3; D might be TRBD1 or TRBD2, each matching 6 bases. The CDR3 is 16 amino acids. Germline V gene data show CDR1 as SGHRS and CDR2 as YFSETQ. V was pared by 5 bases and J by 8 bases, with 24 bases between. In nucleotides, the CDR3 is TGCGCCAGCAGTAGAATGGAGGGGGGAAGTCGAGGTACGCAGTATTTT. Encoded protein: CASSRMEGGSRGTQYF.